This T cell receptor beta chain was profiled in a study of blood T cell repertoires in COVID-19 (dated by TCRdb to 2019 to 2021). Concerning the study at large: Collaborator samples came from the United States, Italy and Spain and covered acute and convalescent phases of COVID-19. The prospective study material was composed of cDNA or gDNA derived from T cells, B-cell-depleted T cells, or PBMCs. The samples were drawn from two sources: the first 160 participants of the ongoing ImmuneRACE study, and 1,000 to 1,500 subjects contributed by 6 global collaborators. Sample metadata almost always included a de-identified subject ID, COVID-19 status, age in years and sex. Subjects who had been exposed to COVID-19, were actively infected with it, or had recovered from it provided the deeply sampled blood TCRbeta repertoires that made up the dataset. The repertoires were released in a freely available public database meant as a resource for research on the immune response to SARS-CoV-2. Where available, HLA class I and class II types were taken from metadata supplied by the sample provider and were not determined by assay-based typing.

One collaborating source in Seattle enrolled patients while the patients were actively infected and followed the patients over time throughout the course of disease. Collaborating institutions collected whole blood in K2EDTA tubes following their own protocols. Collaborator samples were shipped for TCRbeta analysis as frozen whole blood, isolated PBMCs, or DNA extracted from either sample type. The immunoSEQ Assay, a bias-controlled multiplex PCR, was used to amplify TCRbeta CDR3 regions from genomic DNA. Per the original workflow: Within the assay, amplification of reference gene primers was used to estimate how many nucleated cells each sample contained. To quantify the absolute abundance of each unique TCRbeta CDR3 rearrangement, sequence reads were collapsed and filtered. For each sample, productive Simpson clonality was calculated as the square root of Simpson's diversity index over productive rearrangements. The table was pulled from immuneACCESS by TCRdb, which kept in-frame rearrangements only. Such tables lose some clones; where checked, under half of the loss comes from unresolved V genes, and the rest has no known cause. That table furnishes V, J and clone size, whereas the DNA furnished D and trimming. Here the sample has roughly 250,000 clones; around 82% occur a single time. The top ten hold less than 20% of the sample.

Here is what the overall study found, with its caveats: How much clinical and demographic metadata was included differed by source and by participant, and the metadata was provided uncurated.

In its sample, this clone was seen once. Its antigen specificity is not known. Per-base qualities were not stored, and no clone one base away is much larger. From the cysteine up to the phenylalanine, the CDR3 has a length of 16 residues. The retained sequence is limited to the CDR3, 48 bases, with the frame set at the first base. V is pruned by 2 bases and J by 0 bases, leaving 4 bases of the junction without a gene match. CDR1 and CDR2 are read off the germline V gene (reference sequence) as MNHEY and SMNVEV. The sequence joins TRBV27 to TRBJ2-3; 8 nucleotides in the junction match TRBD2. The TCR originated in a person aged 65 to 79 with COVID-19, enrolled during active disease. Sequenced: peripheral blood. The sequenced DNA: TGTGCCAGCAGTTTAATGCCTAGCGGGAGCACAGATACGCAGTATTTT. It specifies CASSLMPSGSTDTQYF.